This TCR beta chain is drawn from a study of blood T cell repertoires in COVID-19. Study-level background: COVID-19 samples, acute and convalescent, were from the United States, Italy and Spain.

Germline CDR1 SGHRS, CDR2 YFSETQ. This CDR3 comprises 14 residues. V lost 0 bases, J lost 7 bases, and 4 bases stayed unmatched. Source study methods: Amplified reference gene primers provided the basis for estimating nucleated cell counts. Using immunoSEQ multiplex PCR, the repertoire was profiled, and TCRdb retains in-frame clones only, with some absent. The V and J calls and the clone size are those of that table, but D and trimming were determined from the DNA. Among 150,000 or so clones listed, 80% to 90% were seen once. Followed longitudinally, the Seattle patients had been enrolled during active infection.

The sequence derives from a man in his sixties with COVID-19, enrolled during active disease. V is TRBV5-1 and J is TRBJ2-1; TRBD1 matches at 7 bases. Sequenced: peripheral blood. Here the CDR3 DNA reads TGCGCCAGCAGCTTGGTGGGACAGAAAAATGAGCAGTTCTTC. Translation gives CASSLVGQKNEQFF.